The 15 T cell receptor beta chains below were found in one sample sequenced in a study of blood T cell repertoires in COVID-19 (dated by TCRdb to about 2020). Libraries were prepared through the immunoSEQ multiplex PCR assay. TCRdb mirrors the immuneACCESS table, restricted to in-frame sequences. Some clones are absent from its copies; in checked studies, under half trace to an unresolved V gene, and the reason for the others is unknown. This sample holds under 300,000 clones; 65% to 85% were observed only once. The ten biggest clones cover over 4.5% of the sample. Input material: peripheral blood. These receptors were obtained from a human donor in a cohort sampled during active COVID-19.

The chain links TRBV5-1 to TRBJ2-7; 9 bases are shared with TRBD1. The germline V gene encodes CDR1 SGHRS and CDR2 YFSETQ. J lost 3 bases, V lost 2 bases, and 9 bases had no gene match. CDR3 length: 16 amino acids. CDR3 loop: CASSLSTGGEGYEQYF. The CDR3 bases are TGCGCCAGCAGCTTATCTACAGGGGGCGAAGGCTACGAGCAGTACTTC.

The chain recombines TRBV4-1 with TRBJ1-4; D is undetermined. The V gene's germline CDR1 is MGHRA and CDR2 YSYEKL. The CDR3 loop spans 15 amino acids. Trimming removed 0 bases from V and 6 bases from J, with 11 bases in between. The CDR3 loop reads CASSQDLRRDEKLFF. CDR3 DNA sequence: TGCGCCAGCAGCCAAGACCTTAGGAGGGATGAAAAACTGTTTTTT.

This chain connects TRBV28 to TRBJ2-6, with a possible D match to TRBD1 (5 bases). V lost 4 bases and J lost 1, with 11 bases in between. The CDR3 runs 16 residues. Germline CDR1 and CDR2: MDHEN and SYDVKM. CDR3 sequence: CASSSLTGSGANVLTF. The CDR3 region has the DNA TGTGCCAGCAGTTCGTTAACAGGTTCTGGGGCCAACGTCCTGACTTTC. Using reference TRBV28 and TRBJ2-6 for the parts outside the CDR3, the full variable domain is DVKVTQSSRYLVKRTGEKVFLECVQDMDHENMFWYRQDPGLGLRLIYFSYDVKMKEKGDIPEGYSVSREKKERFSLILESASTNQTSMYLCASSSLTGSGANVLTFGAGSRLTVL.

The genes are TRBV2 and TRBJ1-5, with D possibly TRBD1 on 6 matching bases. The germline V gene has CDR1 SNHLY and CDR2 FYNNEI. CDR3 length: 15 residues. Trimming removed 6 bases at V and 0 bases at J, with 12 bases between. Here the CDR3 reads CASSADSLSNQPQHF. The CDR3 region has the DNA TGTGCCAGCAGCGCGGACAGCCTTAGCAATCAGCCCCAGCATTTT.

V gene TRBV6-5 combines with J gene TRBJ2-3, with a tentative D call TRBD1 (6 bases). V was clipped by 4 bases and J by 0 bases, with 8 bases between them. This CDR3 spans 14 amino acids. Germline V gene data show CDR1 as MNHEY and CDR2 as SVGAGI. The chain's CDR3 is CASSSQGSTDTQYF. CDR3 nucleotides: TGTGCCAGCAGTTCCCAGGGGAGCACAGATACGCAGTATTTT.

There are a few counts of this clone. The V gene is TRBV11-2, the J gene TRBJ2-7; D is possibly TRBD2 (6 bases). Trimming removed 5 bases at V and 1 base at J, with 15 bases between. Germline CDR1 reads SGHAT; CDR2 reads FQNNGV. The CDR3 is made up of 15 amino acids. The CDR3 sequence: CASSRRVAESYEQYF. CDR3 nucleotides: TGTGCCAGCAGCCGCCGGGTAGCGGAGTCCTACGAGCAGTACTTC.

The chain employs TRBV28 and TRBJ1-1; D is possibly TRBD1 (5 bases). The germline V gene has CDR1 MDHEN and CDR2 SYDVKM. The germline V and J ends were trimmed by 5 bases and 1 base, with 14 bases remaining between them. This CDR3 is 15 amino acids long. CDR3 nucleotide sequence: TGTGCCAGCAGTCAAGTACGACAGCGGAACACTGAAGCTTTCTTT. Translated: CASSQVRQRNTEAFF. Variable domain in full (rest from reference TRBV28 and TRBJ1-1): DVKVTQSSRYLVKRTGEKVFLECVQDMDHENMFWYRQDPGLGLRLIYFSYDVKMKEKGDIPEGYSVSREKKERFSLILESASTNQTSMYLCASSQVRQRNTEAFFGQGTRLTVV.

The chain carries TRBV5-4 and TRBJ1-2, with D maybe TRBD1 (6 bases). Germline loops: CDR1 SGHNT, CDR2 YYREEE (reference sequence). The CDR3 is made up of 14 amino acids. V lost 0 bases and J lost 6, with 12 bases in between. The CDR3 loop is CASSLDREGNGYTF. The CDR3 DNA reads TGTGCCAGCAGCTTGGACAGGGAGGGAAATGGCTACACCTTC.

This clone has more than one count but fewer than ten. The chain joins TRBV4-1 to TRBJ2-1, with TRBD1 as a possible D gene (5 bases). Germline CDR1 and CDR2: MGHRA and YSYEKL. Between the trimmed V and J ends, which lost 0 bases and 2 bases, there was a span of 14 bases. This CDR3 has 17 amino acids. The CDR3 here is CASSQEGAVFTYNEQFF. CDR3 DNA sequence: TGCGCCAGCAGCCAAGAAGGGGCGGTCTTTACCTACAATGAGCAGTTCTTC.

V is TRBV2 and J is TRBJ2-5; D is perhaps TRBD2 (5 bases). Germline values: CDR1 SNHLY, CDR2 FYNNEI. V was shortened by 3 bases and J by 4 bases, with 18 bases between the two germline ends. This CDR3 comprises 16 residues. CDR3 region: CASSDRHGEARETQYF. The CDR3 DNA follows: TGTGCCAGCAGTGATCGACACGGGGAAGCAAGAGAGACCCAGTACTTC.

V and J are TRBV6-6 and TRBJ1-1; D uncertain. Germline V lookup: CDR1 MNHNY, CDR2 SVGAGI (reference sequence). V gave up 6 bases and J gave up 3 bases, with 17 bases separating them. The CDR3 extends over 15 amino acids. CDR3 sequence: CASRPGKGKDTEAFF. As DNA, the CDR3 is TGTGCCAGCAGACCCGGGAAGGGAAAAGACACTGAAGCTTTCTTT.

Only a few counts were recorded for this clone. CDR3 nucleotides: TGTGCCAGCAGTTCGGGTGTCACTAACTATGGCTACACCTTC. Translation gives CASSSGVTNYGYTF. This chain uses TRBV28 with TRBJ1-2; D remains unclear. Trimming left V 4 bases short and J 0 bases short, with 9 bases between. The CDR3 contains 14 residues. Germline V gene lookup returns CDR1 MDHEN and CDR2 SYDVKM.

This chain connects TRBV19 to TRBJ2-5; 10 nucleotides match TRBD1. The CDR3 length is 14 residues. V dropped 4 bases and J dropped 3; count of bases not matched to a gene: 2. The V gene's germline CDR1 is LNHDA and CDR2 SQIVND (reference sequence). DNA for the CDR3: TGTGCCAGTAGTAAGACAGGGGGCGAAGAGACCCAGTACTTC. Amino acids: CASSKTGGEETQYF.

V gene TRBV5-4 combines with J gene TRBJ2-1; 9 nucleotides match TRBD2. This CDR3 is 17 amino acids long. CDR1 SGHNT and CDR2 YYREEE come from the germline V gene (reference sequence). V gave up 4 bases and J gave up 6 bases; unmatched junction bases: 14. The CDR3 DNA follows: TGTGCCAGCAGCCCTAGCGGGGAGGGCTGGGGCGGCAATGAGCAGTTCTTC. Translation: CASSPSGEGWGGNEQFF.

V is TRBV29-1 and J is TRBJ2-5, with 9 bases fitting TRBD2. This CDR3 spans 16 amino acids. V shed 2 bases and J 5 bases; nucleotides not matched to a gene: 12. Germline CDR1 is SQVTM and CDR2 is ANQGSEA. CDR3 residues: CSVESVREGSGETQYF. DNA of the CDR3: TGCAGCGTTGAATCAGTGCGGGAGGGCTCTGGTGAGACCCAGTACTTC.